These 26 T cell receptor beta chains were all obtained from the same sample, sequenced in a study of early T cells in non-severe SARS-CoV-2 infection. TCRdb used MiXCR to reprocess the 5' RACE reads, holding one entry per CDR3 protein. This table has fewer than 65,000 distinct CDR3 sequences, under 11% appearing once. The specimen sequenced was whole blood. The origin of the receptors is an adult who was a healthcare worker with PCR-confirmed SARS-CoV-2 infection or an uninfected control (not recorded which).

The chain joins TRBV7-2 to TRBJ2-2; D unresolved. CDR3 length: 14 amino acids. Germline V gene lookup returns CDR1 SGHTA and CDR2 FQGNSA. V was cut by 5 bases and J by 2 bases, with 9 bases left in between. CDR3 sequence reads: CASSRAYNTGELFF. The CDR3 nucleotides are TGTGCCAGCAGCCGGGCCTACAACACCGGGGAGCTGTTTTTT.

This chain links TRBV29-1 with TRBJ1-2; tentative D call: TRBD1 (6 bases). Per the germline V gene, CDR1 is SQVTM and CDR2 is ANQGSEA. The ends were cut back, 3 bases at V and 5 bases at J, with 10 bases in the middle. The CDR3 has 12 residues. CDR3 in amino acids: CSVDQGYYGYTF. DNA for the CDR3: TGCAGCGTTGATCAGGGGTATTATGGCTACACCTTC.

The CDR3 reads CASSPIGGPPATEAFF. The CDR3 region has the DNA TGTGCCAGCAGCCCTATAGGTGGGCCCCCGGCCACTGAAGCTTTCTTT. The gene calls are TRBV3-1 and TRBJ1-1; D gene ambiguous. V lost 4 bases to trimming and J lost 4 bases, with 19 bases between them. The CDR3 runs to 16 residues. From germline, CDR1 is LGHDT and CDR2 YNNKEL (reference sequence).

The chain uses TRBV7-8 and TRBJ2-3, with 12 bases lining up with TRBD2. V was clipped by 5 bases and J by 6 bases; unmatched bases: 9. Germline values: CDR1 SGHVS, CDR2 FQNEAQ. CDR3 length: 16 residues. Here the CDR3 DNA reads TGTGCCAGCAGCCCGCTACTAGCGGGAGGATTCGATACGCAGTATTTT. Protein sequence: CASSPLLAGGFDTQYF.

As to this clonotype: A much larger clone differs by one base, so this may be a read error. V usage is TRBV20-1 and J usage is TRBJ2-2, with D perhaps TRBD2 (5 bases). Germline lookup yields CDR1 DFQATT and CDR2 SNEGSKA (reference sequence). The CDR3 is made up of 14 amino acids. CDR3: CSTRAGFNTGELFF. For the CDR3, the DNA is TGCAGTACTAGAGCCGGGTTCAACACCGGGGAGCTGTTTTTT.

In DNA, the CDR3 is TGTGCCAGCAGCTTACAGGGACAATCCCATGGCTACACCTTC. It codes for CASSLQGQSHGYTF. V and J are TRBV5-5 and TRBJ1-2; maybe TRBD1 (6 bases). The germline V gene encodes CDR1 SGHKS and CDR2 YYEKEE (reference sequence). V lost 2 bases to trimming and J lost 6 bases, with 14 bases between them. This CDR3 spans 14 amino acids.

The CDR3 sequence is CASSLPEIGLAGSGANVLTF. The CDR3 DNA reads as TGTGCCAGCAGTTTGCCCGAAATCGGACTAGCGGGCTCTGGGGCCAACGTCCTGACTTTC. The chain couples TRBV27 to TRBJ2-6; TRBD2 aligns across 11 bases. CDR3 length equals 20 residues. With V trimmed by 3 bases and J by 0 bases, 10 bases remained unmatched. Germline CDR1 MNHEY, CDR2 SMNVEV (reference sequence).

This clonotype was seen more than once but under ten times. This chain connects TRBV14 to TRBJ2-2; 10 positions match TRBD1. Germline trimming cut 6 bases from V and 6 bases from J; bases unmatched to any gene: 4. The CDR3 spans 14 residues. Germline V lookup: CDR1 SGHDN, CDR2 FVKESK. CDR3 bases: TGTGCCAGCAGGCCGGGACAGGGGTCCGGGGAGCTGTTTTTT. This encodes CASRPGQGSGELFF.

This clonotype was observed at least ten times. CDR3 sequence: CASSYPGQNTEAFF. CDR3 sequence (DNA): TGTGCCAGCAGTTATCCGGGGCAGAACACTGAAGCTTTCTTT. The chain employs TRBV6-2 or TRBV6-3 and TRBJ1-1; D is possibly TRBD1 (5 bases). V was pared by 3 bases and J by 1 base, with 9 bases between. This CDR3 region has 14 residues. The V gene's germline CDR1 is MNHEY and CDR2 SVGEGT.

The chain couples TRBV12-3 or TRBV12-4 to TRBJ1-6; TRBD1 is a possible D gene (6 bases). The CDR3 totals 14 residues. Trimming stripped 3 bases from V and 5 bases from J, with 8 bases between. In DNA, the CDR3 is TGTGCCAGCAGTTTCACAGGGAATAATTCACCCCTCCACTTT. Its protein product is CASSFTGNNSPLHF.

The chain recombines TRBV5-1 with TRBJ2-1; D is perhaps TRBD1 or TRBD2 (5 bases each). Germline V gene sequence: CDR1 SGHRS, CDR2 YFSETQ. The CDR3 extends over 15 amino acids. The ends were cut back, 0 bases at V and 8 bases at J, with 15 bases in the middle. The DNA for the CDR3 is TGCGCCAGCAGCTTGGCCGGGGCTAGGGTCGATGAGCAGTTCTTC. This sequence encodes CASSLAGARVDEQFF. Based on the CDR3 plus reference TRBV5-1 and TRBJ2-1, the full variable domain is KAGVTQTPRYLIKTRGQQVTLSCSPISGHRSVSWYQQTPGQGLQFLFEYFSETQRNKGNFPGRFSGRQFSNSRSEMNVSTLELGDSALYLCASSLAGARVDEQFFGPGTRLTVL.

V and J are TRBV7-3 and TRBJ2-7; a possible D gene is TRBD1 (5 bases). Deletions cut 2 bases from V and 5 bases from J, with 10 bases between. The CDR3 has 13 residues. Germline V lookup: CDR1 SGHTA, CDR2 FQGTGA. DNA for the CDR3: TGTGCCAGCAGCTTAGCAGGGTTACACGAGCAGTACTTC. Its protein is CASSLAGLHEQYF.

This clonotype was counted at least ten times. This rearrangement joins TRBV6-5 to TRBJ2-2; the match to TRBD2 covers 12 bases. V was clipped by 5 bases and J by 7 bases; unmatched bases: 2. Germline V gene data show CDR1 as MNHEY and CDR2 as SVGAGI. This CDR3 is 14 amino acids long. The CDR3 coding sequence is TGTGCCAGCAGTCCACTAGCGGGGGGCGGGGAGCTGTTTTTT. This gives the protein CASSPLAGGGELFF.

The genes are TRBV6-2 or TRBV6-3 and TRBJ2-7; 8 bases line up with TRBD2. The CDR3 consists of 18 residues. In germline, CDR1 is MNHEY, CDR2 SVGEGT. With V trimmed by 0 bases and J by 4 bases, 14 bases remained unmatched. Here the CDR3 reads CASSYSYPRGRRLYEQYF. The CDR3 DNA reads TGTGCCAGCAGTTACTCGTACCCCCGCGGGAGGCGTTTGTACGAGCAGTACTTC.

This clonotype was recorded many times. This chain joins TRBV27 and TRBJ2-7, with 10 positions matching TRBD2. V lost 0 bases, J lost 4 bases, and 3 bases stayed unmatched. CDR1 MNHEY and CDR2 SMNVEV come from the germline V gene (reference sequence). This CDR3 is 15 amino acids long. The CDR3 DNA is TGTGCCAGCAGTTTATCTCTAGCGGGAGTTTACGAGCAGTACTTC. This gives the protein CASSLSLAGVYEQYF.

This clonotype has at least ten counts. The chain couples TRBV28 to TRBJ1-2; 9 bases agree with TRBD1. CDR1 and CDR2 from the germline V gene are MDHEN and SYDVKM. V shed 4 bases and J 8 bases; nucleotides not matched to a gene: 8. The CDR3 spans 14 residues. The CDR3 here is CASSSVGDREGYTF. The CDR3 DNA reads TGTGCCAGCAGTTCCGTAGGGGACAGGGAGGGCTACACCTTC.

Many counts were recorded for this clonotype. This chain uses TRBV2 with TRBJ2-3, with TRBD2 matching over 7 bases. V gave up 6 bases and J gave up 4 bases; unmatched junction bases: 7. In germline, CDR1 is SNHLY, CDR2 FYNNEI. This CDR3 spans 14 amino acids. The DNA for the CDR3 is TGTGCCAGCAGCCGGACTAGTACGGCAGATACGCAGTATTTT. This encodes CASSRTSTADTQYF.

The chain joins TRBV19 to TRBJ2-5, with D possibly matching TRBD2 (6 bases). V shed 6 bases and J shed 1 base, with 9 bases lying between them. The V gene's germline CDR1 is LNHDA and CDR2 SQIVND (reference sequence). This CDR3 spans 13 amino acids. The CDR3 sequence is CASSRDFQETQYF. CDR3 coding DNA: TGTGCCAGTAGCAGGGACTTCCAAGAGACCCAGTACTTC. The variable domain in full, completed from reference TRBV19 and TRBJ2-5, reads DGGITQSPKYLFRKEGQNVTLSCEQNLNHDAMYWYRQDPGQGLRLIYYSQIVNDFQKGDIAEGYSVSREKKESFPLTVTSAQKNPTAFYLCASSRDFQETQYFGPGTRLLVL.

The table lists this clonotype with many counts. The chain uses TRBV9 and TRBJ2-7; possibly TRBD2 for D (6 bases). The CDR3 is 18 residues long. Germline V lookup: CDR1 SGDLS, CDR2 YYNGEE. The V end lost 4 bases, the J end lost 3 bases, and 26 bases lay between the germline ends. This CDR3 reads CASSRNPLPGTGYYEQYF. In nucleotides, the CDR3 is TGTGCCAGCAGCCGAAATCCTTTGCCCGGGACTGGATACTACGAGCAGTACTTC.

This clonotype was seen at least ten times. The CDR3 reads CASSFGRGRIARNNEQFF. CDR3 coding DNA: TGTGCCAGCAGTTTTGGGAGGGGGAGAATAGCGAGGAACAATGAGCAGTTCTTC. This chain uses TRBV6-2 or TRBV6-3 with TRBJ2-1, with TRBD2 as a possible D gene (7 bases). The CDR3 consists of 18 residues. The germline V and J ends were trimmed by 4 bases and 5 bases, with 24 bases remaining between them. The germline V gene has CDR1 MNHEY and CDR2 SVGEGT.

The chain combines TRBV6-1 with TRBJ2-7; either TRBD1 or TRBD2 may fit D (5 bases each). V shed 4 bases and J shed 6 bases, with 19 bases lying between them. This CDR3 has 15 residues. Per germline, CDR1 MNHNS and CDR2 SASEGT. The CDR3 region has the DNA TGTGCCAGCAGTGTAAACGGGGCCGTTGGGGTCGAGCAGTACTTC. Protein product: CASSVNGAVGVEQYF.

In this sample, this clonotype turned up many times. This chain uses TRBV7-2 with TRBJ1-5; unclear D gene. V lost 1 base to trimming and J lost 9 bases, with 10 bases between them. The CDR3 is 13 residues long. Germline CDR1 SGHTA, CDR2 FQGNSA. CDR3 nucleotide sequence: TGTGCCAGCAGCTTAGGGAAGGATCGGCCCCAGCATTTT. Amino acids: CASSLGKDRPQHF.

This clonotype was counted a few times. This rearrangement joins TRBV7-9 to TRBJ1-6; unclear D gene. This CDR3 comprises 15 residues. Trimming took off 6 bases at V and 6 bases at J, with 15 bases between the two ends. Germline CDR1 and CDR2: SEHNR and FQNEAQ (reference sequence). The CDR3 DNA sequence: TGTGCCAGCAGTCCGACGGGTATTGGTAATTCACCCCTCCACTTT. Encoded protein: CASSPTGIGNSPLHF.

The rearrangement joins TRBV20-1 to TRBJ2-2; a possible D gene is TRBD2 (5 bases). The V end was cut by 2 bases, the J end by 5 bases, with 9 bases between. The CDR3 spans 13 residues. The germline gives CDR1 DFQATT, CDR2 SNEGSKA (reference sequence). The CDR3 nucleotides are TGCAGTGCTAGAACAAGGGAGACCGGGGAGCTGTTTTTT. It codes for CSARTRETGELFF.

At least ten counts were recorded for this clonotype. The CDR3 bases are TGCAGCGTTGTGTCCCAGCCGAACACCGGGGAGCTGTTTTTT. Amino acid sequence: CSVVSQPNTGELFF. J is TRBJ2-2 and V is TRBV29-1; D is unresolved. Germline-derived CDR1 and CDR2 are SQVTM and ANQGSEA. The ends were cut back, 4 bases at V and 0 bases at J, with 9 bases in the middle. This CDR3 has 14 residues.

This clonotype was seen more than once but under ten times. The CDR3 nucleotides read TGCGCCAGCAGCTTGGTACTCTTATCCGCAGCTTTCTTT. The encoded protein is CASSLVLLSAAFF. The J gene is TRBJ1-1, the V gene TRBV5-1; D not certain. This CDR3 spans 13 amino acids. The germline V gene encodes CDR1 SGHRS and CDR2 YFSETQ. Between the trimmed V and J ends, which lost 0 bases and 10 bases, there was a span of 13 bases.